These 30 T cell receptor beta chains were sequenced from one sample in a study of T cell repertoires in ileal Crohn's disease. Time point indicated: neoterminal ileum biopsy at postoperative endoscopy, about 6 months after surgery. The repertoire was sequenced with immunoSEQ multiplex PCR; TCRdb's copy has only in-frame clones and lacks some. The sample has almost 15,000 clones, 78% seen once. The sequencing input was ileal tissue. The receptors here all came from an adult with Crohn's disease.

The chain is built from TRBV6-6 and TRBJ1-5; a possible D gene is TRBD1 (5 bases). V was pared by 0 bases and J by 5 bases, with 5 bases between. The V gene's germline CDR1 is MNHNY and CDR2 SVGAGI (reference sequence). The CDR3 has 13 residues. CDR3 DNA: TGTGCCAGCAGTTACTCGGGGGATCAGCCCCAGCATTTT. It encodes CASSYSGDQPQHF.

Comments on this clone: The sample contains more than one DNA sequence encoding this CDR3. The rearrangement uses TRBV18 and TRBJ1-1, with D unresolved. This CDR3 is built from 13 residues. The ends were cut back, 2 bases at V and 0 bases at J, with 4 bases in the middle. Per germline, CDR1 KGHSH and CDR2 LQKENI. CDR3 DNA: TGTGCCAGCTCACCAGGATTGAACACTGAAGCTTTCTTT. Protein: CASSPGLNTEAFF.

This sequence joins TRBV4-3 and TRBJ1-1; D is undetermined. The CDR3 is 15 residues long. The V gene lost 4 bases and the J gene lost 0 bases, with 12 bases spanning the gap. CDR1 LGHNA and CDR2 YSLEER come from the germline V gene. The CDR3: CASSREIAMNTEAFF. CDR3 sequence (DNA): TGCGCCAGCAGCCGAGAGATTGCGATGAACACTGAAGCTTTCTTT.

The chain links TRBV18 to TRBJ1-1; D possibly corresponds to TRBD1 (6 bases). In germline, CDR1 is KGHSH, CDR2 LQKENI. Trimming left V 5 bases short and J 5 bases short, with 18 bases between. The CDR3 runs 15 residues. The CDR3 region has the DNA TGTGCCAGCTCATCGGAAGGGGGGGCGCGTACTGAAGCTTTCTTT. Its protein is CASSSEGGARTEAFF.

This clone has just a few counts. The chain links TRBV9 to TRBJ2-3; 7 nucleotides agree with TRBD2. Per germline, CDR1 SGDLS and CDR2 YYNGEE. V gave up 5 bases and J gave up 2 bases; unmatched junction bases: 8. The CDR3 has 15 residues. This CDR3 is CASSGGRQPTDTQYF. The CDR3, as DNA: TGTGCCAGCAGTGGCGGGAGACAACCCACAGATACGCAGTATTTT.

This sequence joins TRBV6-1 and TRBJ2-2, with 8 bases lining up with TRBD1. Germline V CDR1 and CDR2: MNHNS, SASEGT. V trimming: 10 bases; J trimming: 5 bases; junction bases outside the gene matches: 9. The CDR3 length is 14 residues. The CDR3 bases are TGTGCCACGTCACCGGACAGGGTTACCGGGGAGCTGTTTTTT. Protein sequence: CATSPDRVTGELFF.

V and J are TRBV10-2 and TRBJ2-7; D perhaps matches TRBD1 (5 bases). The CDR3 sequence is 13 residues long. The germline V gene encodes CDR1 WSHSY and CDR2 SAAADI. The germline V and J ends were trimmed by 6 bases and 1 base, with 10 bases remaining between them. The CDR3 here is CASSGHGSYEQYF. CDR3 nucleotide sequence: TGCGCCAGCAGCGGACACGGTTCCTACGAGCAGTACTTC.

The chain links TRBV30 to TRBJ1-2; possibly TRBD1 for D (5 bases). Germline V gives CDR1 GTSNPN, CDR2 SVGIG (reference sequence). The CDR3 runs 14 residues. V was trimmed by 3 bases and J by 4 bases, leaving 15 bases between them. The CDR3 is CAWSRQNPPYGYTF. The CDR3 DNA is TGTGCCTGGAGCAGACAGAACCCCCCCTATGGCTACACCTTC.

The chain combines TRBV5-5 with TRBJ2-7; 8 bases line up with TRBD2. The V segment lost 0 bases and the J segment 0 bases; nucleotides outside the gene matches: 8. Looked up from germline, CDR1 is SGHKS and CDR2 is YYEKEE (reference sequence). The CDR3 contains 17 residues. The CDR3 region has the DNA TGTGCCAGCAGCTTGGTGGCTAGCGGGCTTAGCTCCTACGAGCAGTACTTC. Translating it yields CASSLVASGLSSYEQYF.

The V and J genes are TRBV13 and TRBJ1-1; perhaps TRBD1 as D (6 bases). From germline, CDR1 is PRHDT and CDR2 FYEKMQ (reference sequence). CDR3 length: 14 amino acids. V lost 1 base and J 1 base, leaving 7 bases between the germline ends. The CDR3 DNA reads TGTGCCAGCAGCTTAGAGGGGGGGAACACTGAAGCTTTCTTT. Amino acids: CASSLEGGNTEAFF.

The chain is built from TRBV7-2 and TRBJ1-6, with D possibly matching TRBD1 (6 bases). The CDR3 loop spans 17 amino acids. The V gene's germline CDR1 is SGHTA and CDR2 FQGNSA. With 5 bases removed from V and 0 bases from J, the gap between germline ends came to 14 bases. The CDR3 DNA is TGTGCCAGCAGCCGGGGGCGGCTAGACTCCTATAATTCACCCCTCCACTTT. Its protein is CASSRGRLDSYNSPLHF.

V usage is TRBV11-2 and J usage is TRBJ2-7; either TRBD1 or TRBD2 may fit D (7 bases each). The CDR3 totals 16 residues. V was trimmed by 4 bases and J by 6 bases, leaving 22 bases between them. Germline-derived CDR1 and CDR2 are SGHAT and FQNNGV. CDR3 DNA: TGTGCCAGCAGCTCCCAGACAGGGAGGGTCTCAGGCGAGCAGTACTTC. Protein: CASSSQTGRVSGEQYF.

The chain is built from TRBV7-2 and TRBJ1-4, with 7 positions matching TRBD1. Trimming at V came to 5 bases and at J to 1 base, leaving 4 bases not matched to a gene. Looked up from germline, CDR1 is SGHTA and CDR2 is FQGNSA. CDR3 size: 15 residues. CDR3 sequence: CASSPQGGTNEKLFF. In nucleotides, the CDR3 is TGTGCCAGCAGCCCCCAGGGGGGAACTAATGAAAAACTGTTTTTT.

V and J are TRBV19 and TRBJ2-3, with TRBD2 identical over 10 bases. With 7 bases clipped from V and 2 bases from J, the junction kept 6 bases outside the gene matches. The CDR3 contains 15 residues. The V gene's germline CDR1 is LNHDA and CDR2 SQIVND (reference sequence). CDR3: CASTRAGGHTDTQYF. CDR3 DNA sequence: TGTGCCAGTACACGAGCGGGAGGGCACACAGATACGCAGTATTTT.

This chain joins TRBV7-6 and TRBJ2-1; tentative D call: TRBD2 (6 bases). This CDR3 comprises 15 residues. CDR1 and CDR2 from the germline V gene are SGHVS and FNYEAQ. V was pared by 5 bases and J by 4 bases, with 15 bases between. Written as DNA, the CDR3 is TGTGCCAGCAGCCGAACCGGGACTCCGTACAATGAGCAGTTCTTC. Translation: CASSRTGTPYNEQFF.

This chain joins TRBV5-4 and TRBJ2-5, with TRBD1 identical over 8 bases. V was pared by 3 bases and J by 0 bases, with 7 bases of the junction left unmatched. The CDR3 consists of 16 residues. Germline values: CDR1 SGHNT, CDR2 YYREEE (reference sequence). CDR3 residues: CASSSGTGRYQETQYF. In nucleotides, the CDR3 is TGTGCCAGCAGCTCTGGGACAGGACGGTACCAAGAGACCCAGTACTTC.

V usage is TRBV5-4 and J usage is TRBJ2-1; D call uncertain. Deletions cut 2 bases from V and 2 bases from J, with 8 bases between. The CDR3 is 14 amino acids. CDR1 and CDR2 from the germline V gene are SGHNT and YYREEE (reference sequence). CDR3 in amino acids: CASSFRATYNEQFF. CDR3 bases: TGTGCCAGCAGCTTCCGAGCGACCTACAATGAGCAGTTCTTC. Filled out from reference TRBV5-4 and TRBJ2-1, the complete variable domain reads ETGVTQSPTHLIKTRGQQVTLRCSSQSGHNTVSWYQQALGQGPQFIFQYYREEENGRGNFPPRFSGLQFPNYSSELNVNALELDDSALYLCASSFRATYNEQFFGPGTRLTVL.

The J gene is TRBJ1-5, the V gene TRBV28; D may be TRBD1 (5 bases). With 2 bases removed from V and 1 base from J, the gap between germline ends came to 12 bases. CDR3 size: 16 residues. Germline CDR1 and CDR2: MDHEN and SYDVKM. For the CDR3, the DNA is TGTGCCAGCAGTTTACAGGGTCTTTACAGCAATCAGCCCCAGCATTTT. This sequence encodes CASSLQGLYSNQPQHF.

This chain joins TRBV15 and TRBJ1-5, with D perhaps matching TRBD1 (5 bases). Trimming shortened V by 8 bases and J by 4 bases, and 15 bases separated the two germline ends. The CDR3 loop spans 14 amino acids. Germline lookup yields CDR1 LNHNV and CDR2 YYDKDF (reference sequence). The CDR3 loop is CATRDPDTNQPQHF. For the CDR3, the DNA is TGTGCCACCCGGGACCCCGACACTAATCAGCCCCAGCATTTT. Using reference TRBV15 and TRBJ1-5 for the parts outside the CDR3, the full variable domain is DAMVIQNPRYQVTQFGKPVTLSCSQTLNHNVMYWYQQKSSQAPKLLFHYYDKDFNNEADTPDNFQSRRPNTSFCFLDIRSPGLGDTAMYLCATRDPDTNQPQHFGDGTRLSIL.

This clone was observed once. V is TRBV7-2 and J is TRBJ1-5; perhaps TRBD1 as D (5 bases). This CDR3 is 13 amino acids long. From germline, CDR1 is SGHTA and CDR2 FQGNSA. V was trimmed by 8 bases and J by 2 bases, leaving 10 bases between them. CDR3 DNA: TGTGCCAGCGCCGGGGGGGGCAATCAGCCCCAGCATTTT. Encoded protein: CASAGGGNQPQHF.

The CDR3 region is CSVQGSGNTIYF. CDR3 in DNA: TGCAGCGTCCAGGGGTCTGGAAACACCATATATTTT. The V and J genes are TRBV29-1 and TRBJ1-3, with a possible D match to TRBD1 (6 bases). Trimming cost V 6 bases and J 1 base, with 7 bases left between them. Germline V lookup: CDR1 SQVTM, CDR2 ANQGSEA. The CDR3 spans 12 residues.

The rearrangement joins TRBV11-2 to TRBJ2-2; TRBD2 matches at 10 bases. Looked up from germline, CDR1 is SGHAT and CDR2 is FQNNGV. This CDR3 comprises 18 residues. The V segment lost 2 bases and the J segment 0 bases; nucleotides outside the gene matches: 6. In DNA form, the CDR3 reads TGTGCCAGCAGCTTACTTTGGGGACTAGCGCCGAACACCGGGGAGCTGTTTTTT. It encodes CASSLLWGLAPNTGELFF. The variable domain in full, with the rest retrieved from reference TRBV11-2 and TRBJ2-2, is EAGVAQSPRYKIIEKRQSVAFWCNPISGHATLYWYQQILGQGPKLLIQFQNNGVVDDSQLPKDRFSAERLKGVDSTLKIQPAKLEDSAVYLCASSLLWGLAPNTGELFFGEGSRLTVL.

The V gene is TRBV4-1, the J gene TRBJ2-1; unclear D gene. Looked up from germline, CDR1 is MGHRA and CDR2 is YSYEKL. Trimming took off 4 bases at V and 7 bases at J, with 14 bases between the two ends. This CDR3 region has 14 residues. The CDR3 coding sequence is TGCGCCAGCAGCCCGCCGAGGTTCCCAAATGAGCAGTTCTTC. It encodes CASSPPRFPNEQFF.

The rearrangement uses TRBV12-2 and TRBJ2-1. TRBV12-2 is flagged as a pseudogene. The CDR3 covers 14 residues. CDR3 in amino acids: CASRYGPPGNEQFF. The CDR3 nucleotides read TGTGCAAGTCGCTACGGACCGCCGGGCAATGAGCAGTTCTTC.

The chain combines TRBV28 with TRBJ2-7; maybe TRBD2 (7 bases). The CDR3 has 15 residues. CDR1 MDHEN and CDR2 SYDVKM come from the germline V gene. Trimming left V 3 bases short and J 1 base short, with 13 bases between. CDR3 sequence (DNA): TGTGCCAGCAGTTTTCGGGGAGGGGGATCCTACGAGCAGTACTTC. Its translation: CASSFRGGGSYEQYF.

This chain joins TRBV18 and TRBJ2-1, with D perhaps assigned TRBD1 or TRBD2 (5 bases each). The ends were cut back, 3 bases at V and 5 bases at J, with 14 bases in the middle. The length of the CDR3 is 15 residues. Per germline, CDR1 KGHSH and CDR2 LQKENI. Here the CDR3 reads CASSPARDQNNEQFF. The CDR3 nucleotides read TGTGCCAGCTCACCCGCCCGGGACCAAAACAATGAGCAGTTCTTC.

The J gene is TRBJ1-4, the V gene TRBV30; D remains unclear. Germline CDR1 and CDR2: GTSNPN and SVGIG (reference sequence). Deletions cut 8 bases from V and 1 base from J, with 17 bases between. The CDR3 runs 15 residues. CDR3 sequence reads: CAAPGSGGTNEKLFF. The CDR3 DNA follows: TGTGCCGCTCCGGGCTCCGGAGGAACTAATGAAAAACTGTTTTTT.

This chain links TRBV18 with TRBJ1-1; TRBD1 aligns across 7 bases. The CDR3 totals 15 residues. The germline V gene encodes CDR1 KGHSH and CDR2 LQKENI. Trimming cost V 6 bases and J 11 bases; bases outside gene matches: 18. CDR3 residues: CASSQGEQGPSLAFF. CDR3 sequence (DNA): TGTGCCAGCTCGCAAGGGGAACAGGGGCCCAGTCTGGCTTTCTTT.

The rearrangement links TRBV5-1 to TRBJ2-3, with no clear D. The V end lost 2 bases, the J end lost 2 bases, and 6 bases lay between the germline ends. Germline V gene data show CDR1 as SGHRS and CDR2 as YFSETQ. The CDR3 consists of 13 residues. The CDR3 loop reads CASSLPFTDTQYF. The CDR3 DNA sequence: TGCGCCAGCAGCTTACCGTTCACAGATACGCAGTATTTT. The full variable domain, its missing parts supplied by reference TRBV5-1 and TRBJ2-3, is KAGVTQTPRYLIKTRGQQVTLSCSPISGHRSVSWYQQTPGQGLQFLFEYFSETQRNKGNFPGRFSGRQFSNSRSEMNVSTLELGDSALYLCASSLPFTDTQYFGPGTRLTVL.

The chain carries TRBV6-1 and TRBJ2-5; unclear D gene. V shed 6 bases and J shed 5 bases, with 13 bases lying between them. Germline CDR1 and CDR2: MNHNS and SASEGT. This CDR3 spans 13 amino acids. CDR3 coding DNA: TGTGCCAGCAGGACCTACAGCGTGGAGACCCAGTACTTC. Residues: CASRTYSVETQYF.